This TCR beta chain was obtained from a study of blood T cell repertoires in COVID-19. The overall study: Donors in the United States, Italy and Spain gave samples during acute or convalescent COVID-19. Sources were T cells, B-cell-depleted T cells, or PBMCs; the material itself was cDNA or gDNA.

As processed by the authors: How many nucleated cells were present was estimated from reference gene primer amplification. Generated by immunoSEQ multiplex PCR, the TCRdb table keeps only in-frame clones and is missing some. V, J and clone size are those of that table, while D and trimming were read from the DNA. Seen here are some 220,000 clones, around 82% observed once, and the top ten hold about 7%. Sequences were obtained from peripheral blood. The clonotype was recovered from a woman in her 70s with acute or convalescent COVID-19.

The CDR3 reads CASSESVGQTIYF. DNA of the CDR3: TGCGCCAGCAGTGAGTCCGTCGGACAAACCATATATTTT. The V call is TRBV10-1, the J call TRBJ1-3, with a possible D match to TRBD1 (5 bases). The germline V gene encodes CDR1 WNHNN and CDR2 SYGVQD (reference sequence). This CDR3 comprises 13 residues. The V gene lost 0 bases and the J gene lost 10 bases, with 10 bases spanning the gap.